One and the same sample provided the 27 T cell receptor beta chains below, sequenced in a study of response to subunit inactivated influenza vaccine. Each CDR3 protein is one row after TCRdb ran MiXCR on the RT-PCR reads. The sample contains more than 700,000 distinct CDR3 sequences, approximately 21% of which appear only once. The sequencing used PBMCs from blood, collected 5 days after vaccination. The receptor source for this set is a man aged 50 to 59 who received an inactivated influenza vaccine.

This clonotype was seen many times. The CDR3 reads CSASPPGRGQPQHF. As DNA, the CDR3 is TGCAGTGCTTCCCCCCCTGGAAGGGGACAGCCCCAGCATTTT. This rearrangement joins TRBV20-1 to TRBJ1-5, with D tentatively TRBD1 (5 bases). V lost 5 bases, J lost 7 bases, and 18 bases lay in between. CDR3 length equals 14 residues. CDR1 and CDR2 (germline): DFQATT, SNEGSKA (reference sequence).

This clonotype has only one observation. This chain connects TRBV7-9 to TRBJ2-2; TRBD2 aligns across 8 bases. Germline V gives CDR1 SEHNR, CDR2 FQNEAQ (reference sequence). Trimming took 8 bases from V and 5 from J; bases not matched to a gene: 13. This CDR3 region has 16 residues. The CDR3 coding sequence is TGTGCCAGCCGGACGGGGAGCGGGAGTTGGACCGGGGAGCTGTTTTTT. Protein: CASRTGSGSWTGELFF.

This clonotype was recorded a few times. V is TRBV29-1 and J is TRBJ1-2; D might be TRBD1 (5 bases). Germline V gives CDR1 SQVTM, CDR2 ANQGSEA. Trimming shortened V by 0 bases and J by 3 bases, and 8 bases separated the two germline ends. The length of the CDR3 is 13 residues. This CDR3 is CSVEDQQDYGYTF. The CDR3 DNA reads TGCAGCGTTGAAGATCAACAGGACTATGGCTACACCTTC.

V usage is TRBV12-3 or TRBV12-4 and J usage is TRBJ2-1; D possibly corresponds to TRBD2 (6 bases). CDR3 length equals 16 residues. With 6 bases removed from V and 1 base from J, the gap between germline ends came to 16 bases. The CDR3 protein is CASSPPGERSYNEQFF. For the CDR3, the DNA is TGTGCCAGCAGCCCCCCGGGAGAGAGGTCCTACAATGAGCAGTTCTTC.

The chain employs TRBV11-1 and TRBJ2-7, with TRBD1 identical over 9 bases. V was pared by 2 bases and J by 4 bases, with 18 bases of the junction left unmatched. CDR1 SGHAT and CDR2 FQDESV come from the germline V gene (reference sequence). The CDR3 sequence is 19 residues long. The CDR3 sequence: CASSLTVRWKGQGFYEQYF. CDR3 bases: TGTGCCAGCAGCTTAACAGTGAGGTGGAAGGGACAGGGATTTTACGAGCAGTACTTC.

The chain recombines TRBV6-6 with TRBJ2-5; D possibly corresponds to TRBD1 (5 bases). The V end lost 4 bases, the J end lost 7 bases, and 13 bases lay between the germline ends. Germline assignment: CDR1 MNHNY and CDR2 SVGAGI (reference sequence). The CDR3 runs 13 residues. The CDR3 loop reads CASSFTDGATQYF. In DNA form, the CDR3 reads TGTGCCAGCAGTTTTACAGATGGGGCGACCCAGTACTTC.

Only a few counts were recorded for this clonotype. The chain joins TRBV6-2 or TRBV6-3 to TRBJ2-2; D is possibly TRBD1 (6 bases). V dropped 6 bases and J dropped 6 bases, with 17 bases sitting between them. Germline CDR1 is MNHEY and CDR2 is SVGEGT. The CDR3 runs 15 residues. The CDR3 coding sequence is TGTGCCAGCAGGCAACAGGGTAAAGATTCCGGGGAGCTGTTTTTT. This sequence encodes CASRQQGKDSGELFF.

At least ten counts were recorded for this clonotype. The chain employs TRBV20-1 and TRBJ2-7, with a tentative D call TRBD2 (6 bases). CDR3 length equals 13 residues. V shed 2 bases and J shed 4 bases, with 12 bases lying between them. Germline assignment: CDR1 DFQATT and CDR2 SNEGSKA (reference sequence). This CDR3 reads CSARRENFYEQYF. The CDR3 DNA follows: TGCAGTGCTAGACGGGAGAACTTTTACGAGCAGTACTTC.

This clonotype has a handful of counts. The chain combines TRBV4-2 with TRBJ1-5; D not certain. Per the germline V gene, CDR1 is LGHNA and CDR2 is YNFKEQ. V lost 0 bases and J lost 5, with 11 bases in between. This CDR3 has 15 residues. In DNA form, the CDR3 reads TGTGCCAGCAGCCAAGATAGGTCGGCAGATCAGCCCCAGCATTTT. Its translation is CASSQDRSADQPQHF.

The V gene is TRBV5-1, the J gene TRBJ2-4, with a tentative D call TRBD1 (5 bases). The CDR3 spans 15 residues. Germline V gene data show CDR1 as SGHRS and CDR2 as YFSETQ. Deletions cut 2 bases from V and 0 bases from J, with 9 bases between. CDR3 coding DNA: TGCGCCAGCAGCTTTACAGGAGTAGCCAAAAACATTCAGTACTTC. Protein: CASSFTGVAKNIQYF. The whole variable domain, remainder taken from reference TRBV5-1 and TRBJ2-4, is KAGVTQTPRYLIKTRGQQVTLSCSPISGHRSVSWYQQTPGQGLQFLFEYFSETQRNKGNFPGRFSGRQFSNSRSEMNVSTLELGDSALYLCASSFTGVAKNIQYFGAGTRLSVL.

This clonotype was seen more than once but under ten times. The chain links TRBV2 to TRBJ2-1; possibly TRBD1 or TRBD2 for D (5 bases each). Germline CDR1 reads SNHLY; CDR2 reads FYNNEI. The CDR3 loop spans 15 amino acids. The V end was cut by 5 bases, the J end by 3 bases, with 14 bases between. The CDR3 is CASSRSGRDYNEQFF. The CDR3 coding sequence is TGTGCCAGCAGTCGATCGGGACGGGACTACAATGAGCAGTTCTTC.

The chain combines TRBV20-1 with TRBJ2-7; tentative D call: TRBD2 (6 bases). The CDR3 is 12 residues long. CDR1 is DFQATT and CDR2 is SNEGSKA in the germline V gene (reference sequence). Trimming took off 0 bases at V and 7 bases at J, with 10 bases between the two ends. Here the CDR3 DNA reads TGCAGTGCTAGAGATCGTCTAGCGGAGCAGTACTTC. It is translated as CSARDRLAEQYF.

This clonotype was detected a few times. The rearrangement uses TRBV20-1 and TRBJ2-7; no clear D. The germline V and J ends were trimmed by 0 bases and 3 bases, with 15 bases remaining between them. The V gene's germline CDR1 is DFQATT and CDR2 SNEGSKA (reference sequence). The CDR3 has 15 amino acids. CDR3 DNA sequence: TGCAGTGCTAGAGATTTGGCCCGAAAATACTACGAGCAGTACTTC. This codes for CSARDLARKYYEQYF.

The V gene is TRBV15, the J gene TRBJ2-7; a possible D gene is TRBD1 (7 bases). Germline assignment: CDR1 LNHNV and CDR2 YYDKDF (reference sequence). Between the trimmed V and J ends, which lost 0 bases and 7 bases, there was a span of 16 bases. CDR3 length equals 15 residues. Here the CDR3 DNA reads TGTGCCACCAGCAGAGATAAGAAGGGGGCGGGAGAGCAGTACTTC. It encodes CATSRDKKGAGEQYF.

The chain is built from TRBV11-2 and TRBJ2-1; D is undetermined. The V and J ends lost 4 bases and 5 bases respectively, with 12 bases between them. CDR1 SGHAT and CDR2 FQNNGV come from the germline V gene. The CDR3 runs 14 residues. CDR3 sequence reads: CASSSPRANNEQFF. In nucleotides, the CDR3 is TGTGCCAGCAGCTCGCCCCGGGCCAACAATGAGCAGTTCTTC.

Here the CDR3 reads CSVDRVDTEAFF. CDR3 bases: TGCAGCGTTGACAGGGTCGACACTGAAGCTTTCTTT. The chain joins TRBV29-1 to TRBJ1-1; a possible D gene is TRBD1 (5 bases). This CDR3 is built from 12 residues. Looked up from germline, CDR1 is SQVTM and CDR2 is ANQGSEA. Trimming took off 3 bases at V and 3 bases at J, with 8 bases between the two ends.

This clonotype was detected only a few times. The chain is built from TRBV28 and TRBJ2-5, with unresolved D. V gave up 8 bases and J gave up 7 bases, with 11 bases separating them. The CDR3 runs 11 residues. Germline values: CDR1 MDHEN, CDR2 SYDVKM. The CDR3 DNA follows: TGTGCCAGCCACTCCAAGGGGACCCAGTACTTC. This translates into CASHSKGTQYF.

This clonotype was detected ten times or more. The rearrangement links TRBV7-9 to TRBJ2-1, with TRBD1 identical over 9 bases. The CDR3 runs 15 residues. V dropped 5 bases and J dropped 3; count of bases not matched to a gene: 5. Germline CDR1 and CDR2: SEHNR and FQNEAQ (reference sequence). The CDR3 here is CASSRGGQGYNEQFF. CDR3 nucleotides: TGTGCCAGCAGCCGAGGGGGACAGGGCTACAATGAGCAGTTCTTC.

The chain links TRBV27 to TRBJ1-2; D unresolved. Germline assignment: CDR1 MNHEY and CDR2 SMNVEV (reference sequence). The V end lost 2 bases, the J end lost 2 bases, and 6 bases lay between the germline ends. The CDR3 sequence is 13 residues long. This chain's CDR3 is CASSLTKNYGYTF. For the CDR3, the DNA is TGTGCCAGCAGTTTAACAAAGAACTATGGCTACACCTTC.

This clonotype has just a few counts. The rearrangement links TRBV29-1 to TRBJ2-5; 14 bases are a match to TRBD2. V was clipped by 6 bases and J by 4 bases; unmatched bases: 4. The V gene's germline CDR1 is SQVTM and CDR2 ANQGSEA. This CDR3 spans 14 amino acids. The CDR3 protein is CSVRGTSGRETQYF. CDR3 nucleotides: TGCAGCGTCCGGGGGACTAGCGGGAGAGAGACCCAGTACTTC.

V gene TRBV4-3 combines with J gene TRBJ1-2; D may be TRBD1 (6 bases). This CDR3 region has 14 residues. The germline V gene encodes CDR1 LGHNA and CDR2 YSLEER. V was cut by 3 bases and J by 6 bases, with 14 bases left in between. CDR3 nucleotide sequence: TGCGCCAGCAGCCATCCAGGGGACTTGGATGGCTACACCTTC. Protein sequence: CASSHPGDLDGYTF.

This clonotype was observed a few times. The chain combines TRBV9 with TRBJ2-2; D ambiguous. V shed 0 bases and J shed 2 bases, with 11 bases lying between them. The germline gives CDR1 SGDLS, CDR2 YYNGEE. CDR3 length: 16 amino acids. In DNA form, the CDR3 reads TGTGCCAGCAGCGTAGGCTCATTGGCAAACACCGGGGAGCTGTTTTTT. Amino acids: CASSVGSLANTGELFF.

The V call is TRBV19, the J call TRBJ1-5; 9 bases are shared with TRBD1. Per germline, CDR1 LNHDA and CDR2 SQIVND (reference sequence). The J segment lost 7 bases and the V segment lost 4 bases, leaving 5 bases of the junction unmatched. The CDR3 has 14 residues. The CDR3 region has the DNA TGTGCCAGTAGTAAACGACAGGGGGGACAGCCCCAGCATTTT. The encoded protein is CASSKRQGGQPQHF.

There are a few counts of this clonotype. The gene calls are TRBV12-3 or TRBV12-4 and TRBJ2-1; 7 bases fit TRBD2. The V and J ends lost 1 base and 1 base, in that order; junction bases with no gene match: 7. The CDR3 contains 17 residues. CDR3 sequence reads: CASSLGGGVASYNEQFF. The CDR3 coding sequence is TGTGCCAGCAGTTTAGGGGGGGGAGTAGCTTCCTACAATGAGCAGTTCTTC.

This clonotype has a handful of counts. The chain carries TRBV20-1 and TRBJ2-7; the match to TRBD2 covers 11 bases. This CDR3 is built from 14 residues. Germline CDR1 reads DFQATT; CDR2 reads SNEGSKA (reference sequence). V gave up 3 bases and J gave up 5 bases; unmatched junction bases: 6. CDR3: CSARSLAGANEQYF. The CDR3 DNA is TGCAGTGCTAGGTCACTAGCGGGAGCCAACGAGCAGTACTTC.

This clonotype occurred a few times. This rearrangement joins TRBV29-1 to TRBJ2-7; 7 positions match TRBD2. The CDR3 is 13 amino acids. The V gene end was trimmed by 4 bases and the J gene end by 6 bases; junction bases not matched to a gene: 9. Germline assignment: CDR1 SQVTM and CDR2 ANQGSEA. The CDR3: CSVGERDPLEQYF. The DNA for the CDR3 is TGCAGCGTTGGGGAGCGGGACCCTCTCGAGCAGTACTTC.

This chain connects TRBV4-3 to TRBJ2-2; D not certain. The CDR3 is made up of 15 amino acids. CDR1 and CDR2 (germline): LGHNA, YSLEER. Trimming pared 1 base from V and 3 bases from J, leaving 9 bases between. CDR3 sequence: CASSQGLRHTGELFF. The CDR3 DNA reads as TGCGCCAGCAGCCAAGGGCTAAGGCACACCGGGGAGCTGTTTTTT.